This T cell receptor (beta chain) was recovered during a study of T cell changes during pregnancy in multiple sclerosis. V was cut by 6 bases and J by 3 bases, with 18 bases left in between. The CDR3 has 15 residues. Germline V CDR1 and CDR2: SGHRS, YFSETQ. Using immunoSEQ multiplex PCR, the repertoire was profiled, and TCRdb retains in-frame clones only, with some absent. The table has about 75,000 clones, around 94% seen once. This chain connects TRBV5-1 to TRBJ1-1, with TRBD1 as a possible D gene (6 bases). This clonotype originated in a female donor with multiple sclerosis, enrolled in a pregnancy study. The input for sequencing was CD4+ T cells from peripheral blood mononuclear cells, taken after pregnancy. CDR3 sequence reads: CASKMGARDDTEAFF. DNA of the CDR3: TGCGCCAGCAAGATGGGGGCCAGAGATGACACTGAAGCTTTCTTT.